Below, 3 T cell receptor beta chains from the same sample are listed, as sequenced in a study of T cell repertoires in aging, cancer and after chemotherapy. Rearranged V-D-J TRB sequences were amplified with a mixed TRB-A/B primer pool. Each CDR3 protein gets one entry after TCRdb re-called the multiplex PCR reads with MiXCR. This sample has roughly 450 distinct CDR3 sequences, with about 31% found just once. Peripheral blood genomic DNA, not sorted cells or RNA, was the template. Sequencing was carried out using blood. The origin of the receptors is a human donor with a blood cancer.

This clonotype was counted only a few times. The rearrangement links TRBV6-1 to TRBJ2-1, with TRBD1 matching over 10 bases. Trimming removed 5 bases from V and 4 bases from J; junction bases left unmatched: 5. The CDR3 has 15 residues. Germline values: CDR1 MNHNS, CDR2 SASEGT. Written as DNA, the CDR3 is TGTGCCAGCAGTTCTAGACAGGGGGCGTACAATGAGCAGTTCTTC. As protein: CASSSRQGAYNEQFF.

This clonotype was detected a few times. The CDR3 DNA follows: TGTGCCAGTATTGGGACCAACAATGAGCAGTTCTTC. It yields the protein CASIGTNNEQFF. This chain uses TRBV19 with TRBJ2-1; D may match TRBD1 or TRBD2 (5 bases each). CDR1 and CDR2 (germline): LNHDA, SQIVND (reference sequence). The CDR3 has 12 residues. Trimming took 7 bases from V and 5 from J, leaving 9 bases between them.

This clonotype is judged medium-sized. In nucleotides, the CDR3 is TGTGCCAGCAGCTTAGGAGGGGCAGGGGACACTGAAGCTTTCTTT. It codes for CASSLGGAGDTEAFF. V usage is TRBV7-9 and J usage is TRBJ1-1; possibly TRBD1 for D (6 bases). The CDR3 length is 15 residues. Looked up from germline, CDR1 is SEHNR and CDR2 is FQNEAQ (reference sequence). The V end was cut by 1 base, the J end by 3 bases, with 12 bases between.